This record looks at one T cell receptor (beta chain) sequence and its context. Profiling relied on immunoSEQ multiplex PCR, and the TCRdb table lists in-frame clones only, not all of them. The sample lists more than 90,000 clones, roughly 96% seen once, with roughly 0.33% in the top ten. The sample is drawn from a study of technical replicates of blood from four donors. Germline V lookup: CDR1 MGHDK, CDR2 SYGVNS. V dropped 6 bases and J dropped 10 bases, with 7 bases sitting between them. The CDR3 extends over 10 amino acids. The TCR originated in a human donor in good health. Material: T cells isolated from PBMCs. This chain links TRBV25-1 with TRBJ2-1; perhaps TRBD1 as D (6 bases). CDR3 residues: CASRQGEQFF. The CDR3 DNA reads TGTGCCAGCAGGCAGGGGGAGCAGTTCTTC. Drawing the rest from reference TRBV25-1 and TRBJ2-1, the complete variable domain is EADIYQTPRYLVIGTGKKITLECSQTMGHDKMYWYQQDPGMELHLIHYSYGVNSTEKGDLSSESTVSRIRTEHFPLTLESARPSHTSQYLCASRQGEQFFGPGTRLTVL.